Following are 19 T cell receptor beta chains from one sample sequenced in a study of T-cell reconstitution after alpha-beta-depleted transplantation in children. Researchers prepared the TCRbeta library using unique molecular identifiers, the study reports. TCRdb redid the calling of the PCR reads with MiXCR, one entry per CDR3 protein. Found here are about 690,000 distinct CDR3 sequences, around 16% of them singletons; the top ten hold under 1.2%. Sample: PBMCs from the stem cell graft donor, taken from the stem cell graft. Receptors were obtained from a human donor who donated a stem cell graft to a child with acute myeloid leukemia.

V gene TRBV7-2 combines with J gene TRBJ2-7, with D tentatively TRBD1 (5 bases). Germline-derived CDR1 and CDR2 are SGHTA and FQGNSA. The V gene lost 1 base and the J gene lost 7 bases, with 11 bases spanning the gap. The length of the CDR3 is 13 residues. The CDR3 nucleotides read TGTGCCAGCAGCTTAGGAAGGACATTGGAGCAGTACGTC. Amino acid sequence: CASSLGRTLEQYV.

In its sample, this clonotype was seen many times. The CDR3 region is CSALRRQAATDTQYF. CDR3 nucleotide sequence: TGCAGTGCTCTTCGGAGGCAAGCAGCCACAGATACGCAGTATTTT. J is TRBJ2-3 and V is TRBV20-1, with a weak D call TRBD2 (5 bases). Looked up from germline, CDR1 is DFQATT and CDR2 is SNEGSKA (reference sequence). Trimming removed 5 bases at V and 2 bases at J, with 17 bases between. The CDR3 is made up of 15 amino acids.

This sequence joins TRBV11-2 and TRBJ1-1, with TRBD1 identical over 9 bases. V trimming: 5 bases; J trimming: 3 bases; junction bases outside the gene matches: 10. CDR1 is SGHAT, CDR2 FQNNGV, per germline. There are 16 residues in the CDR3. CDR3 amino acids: CASSPGGTGFDTEAFF. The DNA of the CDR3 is TGTGCCAGCAGCCCAGGGGGGACAGGGTTCGACACTGAAGCTTTCTTT.

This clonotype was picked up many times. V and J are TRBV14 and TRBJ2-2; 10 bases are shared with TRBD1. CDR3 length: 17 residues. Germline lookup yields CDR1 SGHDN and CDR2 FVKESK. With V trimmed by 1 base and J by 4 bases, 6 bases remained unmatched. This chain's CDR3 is CASSQGRQGARTGELFF. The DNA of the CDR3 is TGTGCCAGCAGCCAAGGAAGACAGGGGGCGCGCACCGGGGAGCTGTTTTTT.

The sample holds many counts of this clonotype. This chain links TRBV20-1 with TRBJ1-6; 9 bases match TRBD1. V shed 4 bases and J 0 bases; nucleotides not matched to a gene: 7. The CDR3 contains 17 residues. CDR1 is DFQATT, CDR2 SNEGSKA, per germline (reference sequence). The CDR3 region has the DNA TGCAGTGCTACCGGGACAGGGAGGAGCTCCTATAATTCACCCCTCCACTTT. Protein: CSATGTGRSSYNSPLHF.

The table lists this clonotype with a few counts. The CDR3 DNA is TGTGCCAGCAGCCTCATTCCGGGACGGTCCTTGAGGGAGCAGTTCTTC. Its protein is CASSLIPGRSLREQFF. The chain joins TRBV7-2 to TRBJ2-1, with D perhaps assigned TRBD1 or TRBD2 (5 bases each). Germline-derived CDR1 and CDR2 are SGHTA and FQGNSA. The CDR3 length is 16 residues. With 5 bases removed from V and 10 bases from J, the gap between germline ends came to 24 bases. The variable domain in full, completed from reference TRBV7-2 and TRBJ2-1, reads GAGVSQSPSNKVTEKGKDVELRCDPISGHTALYWYRQSLGQGLEFLIYFQGNSAPDKSGLPSDRFSAERTGGSVSTLTIQRTQQEDSAVYLCASSLIPGRSLREQFFGPGTRLTVL.

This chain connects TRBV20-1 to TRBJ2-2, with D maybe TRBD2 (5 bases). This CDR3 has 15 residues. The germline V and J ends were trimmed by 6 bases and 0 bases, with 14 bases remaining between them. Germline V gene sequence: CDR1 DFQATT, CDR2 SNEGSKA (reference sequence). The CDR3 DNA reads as TGCAGTGCCAAGAAGCCGGGATCGAACACCGGGGAGCTGTTTTTT. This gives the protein CSAKKPGSNTGELFF.

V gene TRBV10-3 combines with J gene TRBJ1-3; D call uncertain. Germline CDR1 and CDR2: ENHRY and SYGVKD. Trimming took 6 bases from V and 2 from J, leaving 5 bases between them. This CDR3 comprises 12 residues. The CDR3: CAISLAGNTIYF. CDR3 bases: TGTGCCATCAGCCTAGCTGGAAACACCATATATTTT.

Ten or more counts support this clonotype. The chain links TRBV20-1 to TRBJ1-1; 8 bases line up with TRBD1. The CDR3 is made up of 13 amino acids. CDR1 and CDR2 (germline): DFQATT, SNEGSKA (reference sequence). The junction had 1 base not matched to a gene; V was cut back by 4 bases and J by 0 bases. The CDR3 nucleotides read TGCAGTGCTAAGGGACAGGTGAACACTGAAGCTTTCTTT. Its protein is CSAKGQVNTEAFF.

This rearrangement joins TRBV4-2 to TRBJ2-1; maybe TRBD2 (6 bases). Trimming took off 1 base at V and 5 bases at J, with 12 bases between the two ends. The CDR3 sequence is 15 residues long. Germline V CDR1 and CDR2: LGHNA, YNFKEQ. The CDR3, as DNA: TGTGCCAGCAGCCAAGGGGCTAGCGAAAACAATGAGCAGTTCTTC. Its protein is CASSQGASENNEQFF.

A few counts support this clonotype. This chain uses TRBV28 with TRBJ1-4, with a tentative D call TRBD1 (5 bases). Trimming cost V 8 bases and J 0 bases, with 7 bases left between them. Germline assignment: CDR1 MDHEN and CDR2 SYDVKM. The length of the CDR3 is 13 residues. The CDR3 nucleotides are TGTGCCAGCGGGGGAACAACTAATGAAAAACTGTTTTTT. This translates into CASGGTTNEKLFF. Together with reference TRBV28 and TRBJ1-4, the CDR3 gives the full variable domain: DVKVTQSSRYLVKRTGEKVFLECVQDMDHENMFWYRQDPGLGLRLIYFSYDVKMKEKGDIPEGYSVSREKKERFSLILESASTNQTSMYLCASGGTTNEKLFFGSGTQLSVL.

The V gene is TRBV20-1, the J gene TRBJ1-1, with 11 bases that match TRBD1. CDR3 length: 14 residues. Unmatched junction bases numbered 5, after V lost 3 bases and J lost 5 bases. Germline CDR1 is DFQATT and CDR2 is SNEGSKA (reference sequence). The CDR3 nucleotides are TGCAGTGCTAGGGACAGGGGGCAAGGGACTGAAGCTTTCTTT. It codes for CSARDRGQGTEAFF.

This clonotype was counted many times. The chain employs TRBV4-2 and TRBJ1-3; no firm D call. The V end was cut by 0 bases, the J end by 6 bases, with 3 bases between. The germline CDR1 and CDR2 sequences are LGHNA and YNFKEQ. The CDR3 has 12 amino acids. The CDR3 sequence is CASSQDVNTIYF. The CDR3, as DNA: TGTGCCAGCAGCCAAGATGTAAACACCATATATTTT.

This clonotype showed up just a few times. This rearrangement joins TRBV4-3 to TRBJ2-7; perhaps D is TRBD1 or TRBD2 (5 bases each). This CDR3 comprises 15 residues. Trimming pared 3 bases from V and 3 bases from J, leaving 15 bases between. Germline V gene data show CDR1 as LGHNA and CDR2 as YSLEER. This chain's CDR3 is CASSQDRDQRYEQYF. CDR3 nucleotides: TGCGCCAGCAGCCAGGACCGGGACCAGCGCTACGAGCAGTACTTC.

The CDR3 loop is CSARYPGVYNEQFF. Written as DNA, the CDR3 is TGCAGTGCTCGATACCCGGGGGTCTACAATGAGCAGTTCTTC. The genes are TRBV20-1 and TRBJ2-1, with D possibly TRBD2 on 6 matching bases. Germline V gene sequence: CDR1 DFQATT, CDR2 SNEGSKA (reference sequence). This CDR3 region has 14 residues. Trimming took 5 bases from V and 3 from J, leaving 14 bases between them.

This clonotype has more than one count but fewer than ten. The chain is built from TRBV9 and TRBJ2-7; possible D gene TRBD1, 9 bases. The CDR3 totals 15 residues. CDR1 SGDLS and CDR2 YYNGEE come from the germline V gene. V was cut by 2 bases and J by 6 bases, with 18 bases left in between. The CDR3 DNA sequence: TGTGCCAGCAGCGTTAGCGGGACAGGGTTGGGCGAGCAGTACTTC. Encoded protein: CASSVSGTGLGEQYF.

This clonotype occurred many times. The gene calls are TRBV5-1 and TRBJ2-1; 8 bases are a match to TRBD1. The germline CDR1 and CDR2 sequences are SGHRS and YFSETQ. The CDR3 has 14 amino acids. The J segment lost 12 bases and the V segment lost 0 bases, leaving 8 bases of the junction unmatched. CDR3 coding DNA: TGCGCCAGCAGCTTGGCCGGTGCAGGGGGCTTGCAGTTCTTC. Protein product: CASSLAGAGGLQFF.

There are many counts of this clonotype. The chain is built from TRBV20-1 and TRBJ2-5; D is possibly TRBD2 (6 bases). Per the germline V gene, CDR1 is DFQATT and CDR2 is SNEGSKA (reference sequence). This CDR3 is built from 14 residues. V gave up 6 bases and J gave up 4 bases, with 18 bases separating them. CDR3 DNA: TGCAGTGCCAGCGCCCCTAGCGAGGGAGAGACCCAGTACTTC. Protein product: CSASAPSEGETQYF.

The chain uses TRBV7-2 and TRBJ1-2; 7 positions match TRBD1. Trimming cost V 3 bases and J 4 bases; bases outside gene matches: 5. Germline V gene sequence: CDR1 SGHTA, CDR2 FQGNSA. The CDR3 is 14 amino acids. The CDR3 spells CASSFIRDSYGYTF. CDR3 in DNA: TGTGCCAGCAGCTTCATTCGGGACAGCTATGGCTACACCTTC.